This TCR beta chain was identified during a study of shared clonotypes between healthy human individuals. Comment on this clone: An end of the junction differs from the germline gene, which may be a read error.

Clones were sequenced by immunoSEQ multiplex PCR, and TCRdb holds only the in-frame ones, with some missing. This sample carries some 740,000 clones, 80% to 95% of them seen once, and the ten largest clones take approximately 25%. The CDR3 has 16 residues. The germline CDR1 and CDR2 sequences are SSHAT and FNYEAQ (reference sequence). The naive CD8 population came from CD45RO-negative cells selected for CCR7, without terminally differentiated effector memory CD45RA+ cells. The sequenced sample consisted of naive CD8+ T cells sorted from blood. This clonotype was obtained from a man aged 25 to 40 in good health. This chain joins TRBV7-7 and TRBJ2-7; 9 bases fit TRBD2. The CDR3 DNA follows: TGTGCTAGCAGCTTGGCGGGAGGGCCCTCCCCCCACGAGCAGTACTTC. Translation gives CASSLAGGPSPHEQYF.